The entry below describes one TCR beta chain. Sequenced by immunoSEQ multiplex PCR; TCRdb stores in-frame clones only, minus some. Among 130,000 to 150,000 clones listed, approximately 88% were seen once. This specimen comes from a study of blood T cell repertoires in COVID-19. About the study: Both acute and convalescent COVID-19 samples were obtained from the United States, Italy and Spain.

The CDR3 has 18 amino acids. Germline V gene lookup returns CDR1 MGHRA and CDR2 YSYEKL. V was shortened by 0 bases and J by 7 bases, with 24 bases between the two germline ends. Sequenced material: peripheral blood. V and J are TRBV4-1 and TRBJ1-2, with D uncertain. The clonotype originates from a woman in her 50s with acute or convalescent COVID-19. The CDR3 is CASSQDSPLTGAGGGYTF. CDR3 nucleotide sequence: TGCGCCAGCAGCCAAGATTCACCCCTTACTGGTGCAGGTGGTGGCTACACCTTC.